A single sample is the source of the 18 T cell receptor beta chains below, sequenced in a study of T cell changes during pregnancy in multiple sclerosis. Method: immunoSEQ multiplex PCR; TCRdb's copy keeps in-frame clones and lacks some. This sample yields some 38,000 clones, of which about 94% are seen a single time; about 0.39% belongs to the top ten. Sequencing was performed on CD4+ T cells from peripheral blood mononuclear cells, taken in the second trimester of pregnancy. These receptors came from a female donor with multiple sclerosis, enrolled in a pregnancy study.

The chain is built from TRBV15 and TRBJ1-1, with TRBD1 identical over 9 bases. CDR3 size: 16 residues. Looked up from germline, CDR1 is LNHNV and CDR2 is YYDKDF (reference sequence). J gave up 4 bases and V 0 bases, and 6 bases lay outside the gene matches. CDR3 nucleotide sequence: TGTGCCACCAGCAGAGATCTCCGACAGGGGGGCACTGAAGCTTTCTTT. This translates into CATSRDLRQGGTEAFF.

The chain recombines TRBV5-4 with TRBJ2-5, with D perhaps TRBD2 (6 bases). Germline CDR1 SGHNT, CDR2 YYREEE (reference sequence). The CDR3 length is 14 residues. The ends were cut back, 2 bases at V and 5 bases at J, with 13 bases in the middle. CDR3 coding DNA: TGTGCCAGCAGCTTCTGGGAGGTGAAGGAGACCCAGTACTTC. Translation: CASSFWEVKETQYF.

The CDR3 loop is CASSFQGRGDTEAFF. Here the CDR3 DNA reads TGCGCCAGCAGCTTTCAGGGGCGAGGGGACACTGAAGCTTTCTTT. V usage is TRBV5-1 and J usage is TRBJ1-1; D might be TRBD1 (6 bases). This CDR3 comprises 15 residues. Germline values: CDR1 SGHRS, CDR2 YFSETQ. V dropped 2 bases and J dropped 3 bases, with 14 bases sitting between them.

The gene calls are TRBV14 and TRBJ2-5; D possibly corresponds to TRBD1 (6 bases). Looked up from germline, CDR1 is SGHDN and CDR2 is FVKESK. V was trimmed by 4 bases and J by 6 bases, leaving 24 bases between them. This CDR3 has 17 residues. CDR3 region: CASSPGSDRGLRKTQYF. The CDR3, as DNA: TGTGCCAGCAGCCCAGGTTCGGACAGAGGGCTTCGGAAGACCCAGTACTTC. The full variable domain, completed using reference TRBV14 and TRBJ2-5, is EAGVTQFPSHSVIEKGQTVTLRCDPISGHDNLYWYRRVMGKEIKFLLHFVKESKQDESGMPNNRFLAERTGGTYSTLKVQPAELEDSGVYFCASSPGSDRGLRKTQYFGPGTRLLVL.

The chain has TRBV7-3 and TRBJ2-5; 13 positions agree with TRBD2. V lost 6 bases and J lost 4; bases outside the gene matches: 14. The CDR3 loop spans 18 amino acids. Germline loops: CDR1 SGHTA, CDR2 FQGTGA. The CDR3 DNA is TGTGCCAGCAGTTTTCGACTAGCGGGGGGCTATACTCCAGAGACCCAGTACTTC. This sequence encodes CASSFRLAGGYTPETQYF.

This clone was counted a single time. The V and J genes are TRBV5-5 and TRBJ2-2; a weak D match, TRBD1 (5 bases). Trimming cost V 5 bases and J 0 bases, with 8 bases left between them. The germline gives CDR1 SGHKS, CDR2 YYEKEE (reference sequence). The CDR3 spans 14 residues. CDR3 amino acids: CASRMTANTGELFF. For the CDR3, the DNA is TGTGCCAGCAGGATGACAGCGAACACCGGGGAGCTGTTTTTT.

The chain links TRBV4-2 to TRBJ1-2; D may be TRBD1 (6 bases). This CDR3 is 16 amino acids long. Trimming cost V 0 bases and J 10 bases, with 21 bases left between them. Germline values: CDR1 LGHNA, CDR2 YNFKEQ. The CDR3 DNA is TGTGCCAGCAGCCAAGAACAGGGCAGGGGATATGGTTACTACACCTTC. Translated: CASSQEQGRGYGYYTF.

J is TRBJ2-7 and V is TRBV5-5, with D tentatively TRBD1 (6 bases). This CDR3 has 15 amino acids. Between the trimmed V and J ends, which lost 2 bases and 3 bases, there was a span of 15 bases. The germline gives CDR1 SGHKS, CDR2 YYEKEE (reference sequence). The CDR3 sequence: CASSLQGDGLYEQYF. CDR3 sequence (DNA): TGTGCCAGCAGCTTACAGGGTGATGGGCTCTACGAGCAGTACTTC.

This sequence joins TRBV9 and TRBJ2-5; 9 bases line up with TRBD1. The V gene's germline CDR1 is SGDLS and CDR2 YYNGEE. The CDR3 length is 17 residues. V was clipped by 1 base and J by 4 bases; unmatched bases: 11. DNA for the CDR3: TGTGCCAGCAGCGTAACTCCCCTAACAGGGGGCGCAGAGACCCAGTACTTC. As protein: CASSVTPLTGGAETQYF.

This clone was seen once. V gene TRBV19 combines with J gene TRBJ2-1, with 9 nucleotides matching TRBD2. This CDR3 region has 15 residues. Germline V gene data show CDR1 as LNHDA and CDR2 as SQIVND (reference sequence). V trimming: 2 bases; J trimming: 9 bases; junction bases outside the gene matches: 8. The CDR3 here is CASSILSREGLEQFF. In nucleotides, the CDR3 is TGTGCCAGTAGTATACTATCGCGGGAGGGCCTTGAGCAGTTCTTC.

The chain employs TRBV19 and TRBJ2-3; 7 bases agree with TRBD1. The V and J ends lost 6 bases and 2 bases, in that order; junction bases with no gene match: 5. The V gene's germline CDR1 is LNHDA and CDR2 SQIVND (reference sequence). This CDR3 has 14 amino acids. The CDR3 loop is CASSLGGTTDTQYF. Written as DNA, the CDR3 is TGTGCCAGTAGCCTAGGGGGCACCACAGATACGCAGTATTTT.

V and J are TRBV4-1 and TRBJ2-7, with 10 nucleotides matching TRBD1. The CDR3 consists of 14 residues. Germline CDR1 reads MGHRA; CDR2 reads YSYEKL. V trimming: 5 bases; J trimming: 3 bases; junction bases outside the gene matches: 4. CDR3 nucleotides: TGCGCCAGCAGCTCGGGACAGGGGAGCTACGAGCAGTACTTC. This encodes CASSSGQGSYEQYF.

V gene TRBV7-3 combines with J gene TRBJ2-2, with 7 bases that match TRBD2. Trimming took 5 bases from V and 3 from J; bases not matched to a gene: 6. Germline lookup yields CDR1 SGHTA and CDR2 FQGTGA. This CDR3 comprises 15 residues. The CDR3 loop reads CASSPGGRYTGELFF. CDR3 nucleotide sequence: TGTGCCAGCAGCCCGGGAGGCCGATACACCGGGGAGCTGTTTTTT.

This chain joins TRBV7-8 and TRBJ2-7, with TRBD2 matching over 8 bases. Trimming took 1 base from V and 2 from J; bases not matched to a gene: 4. The germline CDR1 and CDR2 sequences are SGHVS and FQNEAQ. CDR3 length: 15 amino acids. The CDR3 here is CASSLGQRGPYEQYF. CDR3 DNA: TGTGCCAGCAGCTTAGGGCAGCGGGGGCCCTACGAGCAGTACTTC.

The chain is built from TRBV15 and TRBJ2-3, with D possibly being TRBD2 (5 bases). Trimming stripped 0 bases from V and 4 bases from J, with 23 bases between. Looked up from germline, CDR1 is LNHNV and CDR2 is YYDKDF (reference sequence). This CDR3 spans 19 amino acids. The CDR3 here is CATSRDRRAGGGDADTQYF. The DNA for the CDR3 is TGTGCCACCAGCAGAGATAGGCGGGCGGGCGGAGGAGATGCAGATACGCAGTATTTT.

The V and J genes are TRBV27 and TRBJ1-4; 10 positions match TRBD1. Trimming took 5 bases from V and 8 from J; bases not matched to a gene: 11. The germline V gene has CDR1 MNHEY and CDR2 SMNVEV (reference sequence). The CDR3 covers 16 residues. The CDR3 sequence: CASSPTGGRRREKLFF. The CDR3 DNA follows: TGTGCCAGCAGTCCGACAGGGGGCCGACGGAGGGAAAAACTGTTTTTT.

J is TRBJ2-7 and V is TRBV7-8; 10 nucleotides align to TRBD2. In germline, CDR1 is SGHVS, CDR2 FQNEAQ. Trimming cost V 5 bases and J 3 bases; bases outside gene matches: 7. The CDR3 contains 15 residues. Here the CDR3 DNA reads TGTGCCAGCAGCCCTAGCGGGAGAGGTGGCTACGAGCAGTACTTC. Translating gives CASSPSGRGGYEQYF.

The chain recombines TRBV6-5 with TRBJ2-7; D unclear. The CDR3 consists of 13 residues. Germline-derived CDR1 and CDR2 are MNHEY and SVGAGI. V was shortened by 0 bases and J by 6 bases, with 9 bases between the two germline ends. The CDR3 bases are TGTGCCAGCAGTTACTCGATCCTTAGCGAGCAGTACTTC. Translating it yields CASSYSILSEQYF.